A selection of T cell receptor beta chains follows, all from one sample in a study of cytomegalovirus exposure and HLA in healthy donors. Generated by immunoSEQ multiplex PCR, the TCRdb table keeps only in-frame clones and is missing some. The sample consists of some 150,000 clones, about three quarters of them appearing once. The material sequenced was PBMCs. These receptor sequences come from a female donor in good health and CMV-seronegative. The CDR3 runs from the conserved cysteine through the conserved F or W. Fields, in order: J gene, D gene, V gene, clone size, CDR3 DNA, CDR3 protein. D genes are given only for firm matches. Size is omitted from some rows. Given values are once, few, many or a class for expanded clones.

>TRBJ2-7|-|TRBV2|-
TGTGCCAGCAGGGACAGTGTATCCTACGAGCAGTACTTC
CASRDSVSYEQYF
>TRBJ1-2|TRBD1|TRBV29-1|once
TGCAGCGTGCGCCGGGACAGGGGGCATGGCTACACCTTC
CSVRRDRGHGYTF
>TRBJ1-2|-|TRBV18|-
TGTGCCAGCTCAGCCGAGGGGGAAGGCTACACCTTC
CASSAEGEGYTF
>TRBJ2-5|-|TRBV15|-
TGTGCCACCAGCAGAGACCGGCAGGGTCAAGAGACCCAGTACTTC
CATSRDRQGQETQYF
>TRBJ1-6|-|TRBV15|-
TGTGCCACCAGCAGGGACACTTCACCCCTCCACTTT
CATSRDTSPLHF
>TRBJ2-1|-|TRBV7-2|-
TGTGCCAGCAGCCTCGGAGAAGGCTACAATGAGCAGTTCTTC
CASSLGEGYNEQFF
>TRBJ2-3|TRBD1|TRBV9|-
TGTGCCAGCAGCTTCCAGGGGGCGGGAGATACGCAGTATTTT
CASSFQGAGDTQYF
>TRBJ2-2|-|TRBV29-1|-
TGCAGCGTTGAAGAGGTTAGCGGAGGTGTCGGGGAGCTGTTTTTT
CSVEEVSGGVGELFF
>TRBJ1-3|-|TRBV13|-
TGTGCCAGCAGCTTAGCGCAGGGAAACACCATATATTTT
CASSLAQGNTIYF
>TRBJ2-4|-|TRBV5-8|-
TGTGCCAGCAGCGCAGGTTGGGGGGACCGGGGTCAGTACTTC
CASSAGWGDRGQYF
>TRBJ2-6|-|TRBV27|-
TGTGCCAGCAGTTTCACTGGGGCCAACGTCCTGACTTTC
CASSFTGANVLTF
>TRBJ2-7|TRBD2|TRBV7-2|few
TGTGCCAGCAGCCAGGGACTAGCGGGAGGCGAGCAGTACTTC
CASSQGLAGGEQYF
>TRBJ1-1|-|TRBV12-5|-
TGTGCTAGTGGTTTGACCGCCGGGAGGGGAACTGAAGCTTTCTTT
CASGLTAGRGTEAFF
>TRBJ2-5|TRBD2|TRBV10-3|-
TGTGCCATCAGTGCGTCGTCGGCGGGAGTGAGAGAGACCCAGTACTTC
CAISASSAGVRETQYF
>TRBJ2-1|TRBD2|TRBV11-2|-
TGTGCCAGCAGCGTCAATAGCGGGAGGCTGTACGATGAGCAGTTCTTC
CASSVNSGRLYDEQFF
>TRBJ1-6|TRBD1|TRBV4-2|few
TGTGCCAGCAGCCAGGAAGACGAGGGGGCGCGTTCACCCCTCCACTTT
CASSQEDEGARSPLHF
>TRBJ1-3|TRBD1|TRBV4-2|-
TGTGCCAGCAGCCCCCGTTCGGGACAGAGCTCTGGAAACACCATATATTTT
CASSPRSGQSSGNTIYF
>TRBJ2-5|-|TRBV29-1|-
TGCAGCGTTTTAAGATCTGAGGCCCAGTACTTC
CSVLRSEAQYF
>TRBJ2-7|-|TRBV6-4|-
TGTGCCCGGTACCGGTACGAGCAGTACTTC
CARYRYEQYF
>TRBJ2-7|TRBD1|TRBV5-6|few
TGTGCCAGCAGCATCCCTAAGGGGACAGGGGGGTTTTACGAGCAGTACTTC
CASSIPKGTGGFYEQYF
>TRBJ1-2|TRBD1|TRBV6-4|-
TGTGCCAGCAGTAGGACAGGGGAGCTCAACTATGGCTACACCTTC
CASSRTGELNYGYTF
>TRBJ1-1|TRBD1|TRBV7-8|-
TGTGCCAGCAGCTTAGGGGCCCGCGGGACAGGGAACACTGAAGCTTTCTTT
CASSLGARGTGNTEAFF
>TRBJ2-7|TRBD2|TRBV5-1|-
TGCGCCAGCAGCTTAGGCGCTAGCGGGTTGGACGAGCAGTACTTC
CASSLGASGLDEQYF
>TRBJ1-2|TRBD1|TRBV4-1|-
TGCGCCAGCAGCCCAGACCGAACAGGGGGAAAGAGCTATGGCTACACCTTC
CASSPDRTGGKSYGYTF
>TRBJ2-5|-|TRBV9|-
TGTGCCAGCAGCGTAGGGGCTCAAGAGACCCAGTACTTC
CASSVGAQETQYF
>TRBJ2-1|TRBD2|TRBV4-3|-
TGCGCCAGCAGCCTACAGACTAGCGGGAGTGGAAATGAGCAGTTCTTC
CASSLQTSGSGNEQFF
>TRBJ2-5|-|TRBV18|-
TGTGCCAGCTCACCGGCACTCGTGCGGGCCAAGGCTAAAGAGACCCAGTACTTC
CASSPALVRAKAKETQYF
>TRBJ1-5|-|TRBV28|-
TGTGCCAGCAGTTTCAGCGCAGGGGCCCCCAATCAGCCCCAGCATTTT
CASSFSAGAPNQPQHF
>TRBJ2-1|-|TRBV28|-
TGTGCCAGCAGAGGGACAGGCCTCCTAGCGGAACCCTACAATGAGCAGTTCTTC
CASRGTGLLAEPYNEQFF
>TRBJ2-5|TRBD1|TRBV27|-
TGTGCCAGCAGGACCAGACAGGGACCGAGGTTAGAGACCCAGTACTTC
CASRTRQGPRLETQYF
>TRBJ2-2|-|TRBV5-6|-
TGTGCCAGCAGTCAAAGAGTAGCGGTCGGTCTCGGGGAGCTGTTTTTT
CASSQRVAVGLGELFF
>TRBJ1-1|-|TRBV5-6|-
TGTGCCAGCAGCCAGGGGATGAACACTGAAGCTTTCTTT
CASSQGMNTEAFF